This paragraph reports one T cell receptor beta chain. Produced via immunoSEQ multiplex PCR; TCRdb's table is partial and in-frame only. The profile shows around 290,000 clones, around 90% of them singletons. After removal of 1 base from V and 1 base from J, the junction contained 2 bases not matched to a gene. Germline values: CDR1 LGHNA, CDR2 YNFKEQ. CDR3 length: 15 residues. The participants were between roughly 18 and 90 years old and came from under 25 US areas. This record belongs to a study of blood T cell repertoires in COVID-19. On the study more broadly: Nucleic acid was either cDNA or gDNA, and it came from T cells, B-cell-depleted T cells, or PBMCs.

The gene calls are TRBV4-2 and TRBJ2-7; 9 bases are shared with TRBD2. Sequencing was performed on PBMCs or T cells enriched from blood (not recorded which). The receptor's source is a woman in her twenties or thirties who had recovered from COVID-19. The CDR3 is CASSQGTSESYEQYF. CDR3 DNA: TGTGCCAGCAGCCAAGGGACTAGCGAGTCCTACGAGCAGTACTTC.